What follows is one T cell receptor (beta chain) and its context. This sample stems from a study of shared clonotypes between healthy human individuals. Sequencing used immunoSEQ multiplex PCR; TCRdb keeps in-frame clones, though not all of them. The table records millions of clones, about 95% of them present only once. Naive CD8 cells comprised CD45RO-negative, CCR7-positively selected cells, excluding terminally differentiated effector memory CD45RA+ cells. Sequencing was performed on naive CD8+ T cells sorted from blood. The TCR originated in a man between 18 and 35 years old in good health.

The CDR3 sequence: CASSLALGNEQYF. The CDR3 DNA is TGTGCCAGCAGCTTAGCGCTGGGGAACGAGCAGTACTTC. The chain combines TRBV7-9 with TRBJ2-7; D is unresolved. V dropped 0 bases and J dropped 5 bases, with 8 bases sitting between them. The CDR3 has 13 residues. In germline, CDR1 is SEHNR, CDR2 FQNEAQ (reference sequence).